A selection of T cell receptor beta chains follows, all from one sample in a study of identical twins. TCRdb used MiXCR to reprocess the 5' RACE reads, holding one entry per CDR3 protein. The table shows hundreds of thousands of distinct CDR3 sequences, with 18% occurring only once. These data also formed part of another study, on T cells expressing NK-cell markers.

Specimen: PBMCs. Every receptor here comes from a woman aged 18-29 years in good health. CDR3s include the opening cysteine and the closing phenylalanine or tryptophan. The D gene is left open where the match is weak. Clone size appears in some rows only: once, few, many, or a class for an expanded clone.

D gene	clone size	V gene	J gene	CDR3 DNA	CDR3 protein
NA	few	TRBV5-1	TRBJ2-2	TGCGCCAGCAGCCCCCCCTTGACCGGGGAGCTGTTTTTT	CASSPPLTGELFF
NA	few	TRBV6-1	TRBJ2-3	TGTGCCAGCAGTGGTAAGGGCACAGATACGCAGTATTTT	CASSGKGTDTQYF
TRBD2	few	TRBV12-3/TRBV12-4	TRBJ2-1	TGTGCCAGCAGACCTCTAGCGGGAGTTGATAATGAGCAGTTCTTC	CASRPLAGVDNEQFF
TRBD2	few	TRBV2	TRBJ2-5	TGTGCCAGCAGTGAAGTAGCGGGGACAGAGACCCAGTACTTC	CASSEVAGTETQYF
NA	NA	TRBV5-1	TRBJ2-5	TGCGCCAGCATGGACCCCCAGGGAGGTGGGACCCAGTACTTC	CASMDPQGGGTQYF
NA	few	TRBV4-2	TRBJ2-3	TGTGCCAGCAGCCAAGCGAGCGCAGATACGCAGTATTTT	CASSQASADTQYF
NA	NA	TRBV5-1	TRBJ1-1	TGCGCCAGCAGCTTGCAAACTGGGAACACTGAAGCTTTCTTT	CASSLQTGNTEAFF
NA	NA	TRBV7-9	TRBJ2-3	TGTGCCAGCAGCTTAGGGGATACGAGCACAGATACGCAGTATTTT	CASSLGDTSTDTQYF
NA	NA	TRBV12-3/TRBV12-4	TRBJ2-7	TGTGCCAGCACTTTAAGGACAGAGTCCTACGAGCAGTACTTC	CASTLRTESYEQYF
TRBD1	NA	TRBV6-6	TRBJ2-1	TGTGCCAGCAGTTACGACAGGGGGAATGAGCAGTTCTTC	CASSYDRGNEQFF
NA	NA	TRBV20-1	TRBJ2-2	TGCAGTGCTACTCCGAACAGGGCCACCGGGGAGCTGTTTTTT	CSATPNRATGELFF
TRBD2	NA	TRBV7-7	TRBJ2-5	TGTGCCAGCAGTCCCAATAGCGGGAGTGAGACCCAGTACTTC	CASSPNSGSETQYF
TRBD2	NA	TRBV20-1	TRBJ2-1	TGCAGTGCTCGGGGGGGACTAGCCGTACATGAGCAGTTCTTC	CSARGGLAVHEQFF
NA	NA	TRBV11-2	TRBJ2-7	TGTGCCAGCAGCTTCTCCAGCGAGTCCGTCGAGCAGTACTTC	CASSFSSESVEQYF
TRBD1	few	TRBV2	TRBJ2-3	TGTGCCAGCAGTACGAGAAGGGACAGGGCCGGAGATACGCAGTATTTT	CASSTRRDRAGDTQYF
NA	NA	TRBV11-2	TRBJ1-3	TGTGCCAGCAGCTGGCGTCTCAACTCTGGAAACACCATATATTTT	CASSWRLNSGNTIYF
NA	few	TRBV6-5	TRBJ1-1	TGTGCCAGCAGTTACTCCCAGGAGGTGAACACTGAAGCTTTCTTT	CASSYSQEVNTEAFF
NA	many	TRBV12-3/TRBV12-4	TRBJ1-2	TGTGCCAGCAGTTTGACGGAGAGCGGCTACACCTTC	CASSLTESGYTF
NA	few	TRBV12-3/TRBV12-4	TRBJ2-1	TGTGCCAGCACCATCGGGGATGAGCAGTTCTTC	CASTIGDEQFF
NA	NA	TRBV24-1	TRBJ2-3	TGTGCCACCAGTGATCGGAGCGGATCCGATACGCAGTATTTT	CATSDRSGSDTQYF
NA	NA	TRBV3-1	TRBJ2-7	TGTGCCAGCAGCCAAGCTGCGGCTAACGAGCAGTACTTC	CASSQAAANEQYF
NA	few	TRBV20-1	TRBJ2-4	TGCAGTGCTTTGGGCCAGGGGAGAGGGGCCAAAAACATTCAGTACTTC	CSALGQGRGAKNIQYF
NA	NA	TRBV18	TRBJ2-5	TGTGCCAGCTCTCCAATCCAAACCGCGGCGGAGACCCAGTACTTC	CASSPIQTAAETQYF
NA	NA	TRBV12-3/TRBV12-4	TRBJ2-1	TGTGCCAGCAGTTTACGACAGGCACCCGGCCCCAATGAGCAGTTCTTC	CASSLRQAPGPNEQFF
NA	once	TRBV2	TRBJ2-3	TGTGCCAGCAGTGAAGCGTGGGGGGCGCAGGATACGCAGTATTTT	CASSEAWGAQDTQYF
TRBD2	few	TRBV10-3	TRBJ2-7	TGTGCCATCAGTGGGGGACTAGCGGGGGGAATGGAGCAGTACTTC	CAISGGLAGGMEQYF
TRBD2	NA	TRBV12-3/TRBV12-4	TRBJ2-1	TGTGCCAGCACGGCGGGAGGGACTAATTCCTACAATGAGCAGTTCTTC	CASTAGGTNSYNEQFF
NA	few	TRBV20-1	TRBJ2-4	TGCAGTTCTAGCGTGTTCGGAGCCAAAAACATTCAGTACTTC	CSSSVFGAKNIQYF
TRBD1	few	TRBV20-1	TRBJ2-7	TGCAGTGCTAGGGGGACAGGGCTAGCCGAGCAGTACTTC	CSARGTGLAEQYF
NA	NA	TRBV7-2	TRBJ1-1	TGTGCCAGCAGCCATAAGCAGGGTAACACTGAAGCTTTCTTT	CASSHKQGNTEAFF
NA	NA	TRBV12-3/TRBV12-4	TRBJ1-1	TGTGCCAGCAGACCTACGACGAGTATCGCTGAAGCTTTCTTT	CASRPTTSIAEAFF
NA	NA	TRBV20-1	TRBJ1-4	TGCAGTGCTAGAGGCGTTATAGACAGGATGGGCTATGAAAAACTGTTTTTT	CSARGVIDRMGYEKLFF
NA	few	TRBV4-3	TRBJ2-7	TGCGCCAGCAGCCAAAGTGGTGTGGGATACGAGCAGTACTTC	CASSQSGVGYEQYF
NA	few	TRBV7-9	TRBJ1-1	TGTGCCAGCAGCCTCCTTAGGGTTGAAGCTTTCTTT	CASSLLRVEAFF
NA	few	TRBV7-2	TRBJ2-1	TGTGCCAGCAGCTTAGCCCCAGGATCCTACTCCTACAATGAGCAGTTCTTC	CASSLAPGSYSYNEQFF
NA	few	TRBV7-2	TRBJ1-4	TGTGCCAGCAGCTTAGGGGTGCCAGGGGACGGGGAAAAACTGTTTTTT	CASSLGVPGDGEKLFF
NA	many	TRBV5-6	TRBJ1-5	TGTGCCAGCAGCTTGGGACAGTATAGCAATCAGCCCCAGCATTTT	CASSLGQYSNQPQHF
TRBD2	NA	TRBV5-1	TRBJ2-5	TGCGCCAGCAAGGTAGCGGGAGGGACTCAAGAGACCCAGTACTTC	CASKVAGGTQETQYF
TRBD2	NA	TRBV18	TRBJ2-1	TGTGCCGGCTCCAGGGGACTAGCGGGAGAAGGCTCCTACAATGAGCAGTTCTTC	CAGSRGLAGEGSYNEQFF
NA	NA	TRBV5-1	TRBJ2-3	TGCGCCAGCAGCCAACCCTCAGATACGCAGTATTTT	CASSQPSDTQYF
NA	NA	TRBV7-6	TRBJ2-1	TGTGCCAGCATCTCCGGGACAAATATCGTATACAATGAGCAGTTCTTC	CASISGTNIVYNEQFF
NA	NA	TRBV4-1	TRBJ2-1	TGCGCCAGCAGCCAAGGAGACAGGTCAAGCCGAATCGAGCAGTTCTTC	CASSQGDRSSRIEQFF
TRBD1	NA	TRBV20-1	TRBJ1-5	TGCAGTGCTAGACCTGGACAGGCAGACAATCAGCCCCAGCATTTT	CSARPGQADNQPQHF
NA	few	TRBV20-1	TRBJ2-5	TGCAGTGCTAGAGTTAGCCCCCCGGCCGAGACCCAGTACTTC	CSARVSPPAETQYF
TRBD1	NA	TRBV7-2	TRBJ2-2	TGTGCCAGCAGCTCAATAGACAGGGGTGGCACCGGGGAGCTGTTTTTT	CASSSIDRGGTGELFF
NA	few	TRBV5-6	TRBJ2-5	TGTGCCAGCGTGGGAATGGGTCAGCGAGGACAAGAGACCCAGTACTTC	CASVGMGQRGQETQYF
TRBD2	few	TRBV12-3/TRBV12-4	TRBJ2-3	TGTGCCAGCACCCTAGCGGGATCCCACACAGATACGCAGTATTTT	CASTLAGSHTDTQYF
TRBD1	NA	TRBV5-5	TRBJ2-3	TGTGCCAGCAGCGAACCGACAGGGGTCTTTACAGATACGCAGTATTTT	CASSEPTGVFTDTQYF